This entry lists 14 T cell receptor beta chains sequenced from one sample in a study of identical twins. MiXCR was run by TCRdb on the 5' RACE reads, yielding one entry per CDR3 protein. Of 400,000 to 550,000 distinct CDR3 sequences in the sample, roughly 21% were seen once. These records were also assigned to another study, of T cells expressing NK-cell markers.

Material: CD4+ T cells sorted from blood. All receptors come from a woman aged 18 to 35 in good health.

V and J are TRBV15 and TRBJ1-2, with TRBD1 identical over 7 bases. Germline V gene lookup returns CDR1 LNHNV and CDR2 YYDKDF (reference sequence). V shed 1 base and J 2 bases; nucleotides not matched to a gene: 4. This CDR3 has 15 residues. CDR3: CATSRGGGANYGYTF. Here the CDR3 DNA reads TGTGCCACCAGCAGAGGAGGGGGCGCAAACTATGGCTACACCTTC.

The chain employs TRBV30 and TRBJ1-1; D remains ambiguous. V lost 5 bases and J 0 bases, leaving 19 bases between the germline ends. Looked up from germline, CDR1 is GTSNPN and CDR2 is SVGIG (reference sequence). The CDR3 consists of 16 residues. The CDR3 is CAWGPLGRFMNTEAFF. DNA for the CDR3: TGTGCCTGGGGTCCCCTCGGACGGTTCATGAACACTGAAGCTTTCTTT.

The V gene is TRBV10-3, the J gene TRBJ1-5, with 9 bases that match TRBD1. With V trimmed by 10 bases and J by 5 bases, 6 bases remained unmatched. The CDR3 is 13 amino acids. Per germline, CDR1 ENHRY and CDR2 SYGVKD. As DNA, the CDR3 is TGTGCCACACACCGGGACAGGGATCAGCCCCAGCATTTT. Amino acids: CATHRDRDQPQHF.

This clonotype was detected ten times or more. DNA of the CDR3: TGTGCCATCAGCGCGACAGGGGGCCGTGGCTACACCTTC. Translated, it gives CAISATGGRGYTF. The chain couples TRBV10-3 to TRBJ1-2; TRBD1 agrees at 10 bases. The CDR3 has 13 residues. Trimming took 6 bases from V and 7 from J; bases not matched to a gene: 5. CDR1 and CDR2 from the germline V gene are ENHRY and SYGVKD.

This clonotype was counted between two and nine times. The genes are TRBV20-1 and TRBJ2-3; D gene ambiguous. The CDR3 is made up of 14 amino acids. Germline V lookup: CDR1 DFQATT, CDR2 SNEGSKA (reference sequence). Trimming pared 3 bases from V and 0 bases from J, leaving 10 bases between. The CDR3 DNA reads as TGCAGTGCTAGGGTACAGACTAGCACAGATACGCAGTATTTT. It specifies CSARVQTSTDTQYF.

This chain links TRBV12-3 or TRBV12-4 with TRBJ2-1, with 11 bases fitting TRBD2. J lost 4 bases, V lost 1 base, and 9 bases had no gene match. The CDR3 loop spans 18 amino acids. CDR3 DNA sequence: TGTGCCAGCAGTTTAGGACTCGGTGGGACTAGCGGATACAATGAGCAGTTCTTC. Protein product: CASSLGLGGTSGYNEQFF.

This clonotype came up a few times. V usage is TRBV2 and J usage is TRBJ2-2, with 8 bases aligning to TRBD2. There are 15 residues in the CDR3. Unmatched junction bases numbered 8, after V lost 4 bases and J lost 7 bases. The V gene's germline CDR1 is SNHLY and CDR2 FYNNEI. CDR3: CASSVGLAGIGELFF. The CDR3 DNA follows: TGTGCCAGCAGTGTTGGACTAGCCGGAATCGGGGAGCTGTTTTTT.

Regarding this clonotype: The junction differs from germline at one of its ends, possibly a read error. The J gene is TRBJ2-7, the V gene TRBV27; D is perhaps TRBD1 (6 bases). The CDR3 consists of 16 residues. From germline, CDR1 is MNHEY and CDR2 SMNVEV (reference sequence). Here the CDR3 DNA reads TGTGCCAGCAGCCCAAGGCGGACAGATACAACCTACGTGCAGTACTTC. This translates into CASSPRRTDTTYVQYF.

The chain recombines TRBV7-9 with TRBJ1-1; D is unclear. V gave up 3 bases and J gave up 0 bases, with 11 bases separating them. Germline CDR1 reads SEHNR; CDR2 reads FQNEAQ (reference sequence). The CDR3 has 15 residues. The CDR3 region has the DNA TGTGCCAGCAGCTTGTCGACGTCCATGAACACTGAAGCTTTCTTT. This codes for CASSLSTSMNTEAFF.

This clonotype was picked up a small number of times. The CDR3 region is CASSSGGSTEAFF. As DNA, the CDR3 is TGTGCCAGCAGCTCGGGAGGGAGCACTGAAGCTTTCTTT. The chain employs TRBV5-4 and TRBJ1-1; D gene ambiguous. The ends were cut back, 3 bases at V and 4 bases at J, with 10 bases in the middle. This CDR3 region has 13 residues. In germline, CDR1 is SGHNT, CDR2 YYREEE (reference sequence).

This clonotype was observed a handful of times. V is TRBV9 and J is TRBJ1-4, with D perhaps TRBD1 (6 bases). This CDR3 contains 16 residues. Trimming stripped 0 bases from V and 4 bases from J, with 13 bases between. Germline assignment: CDR1 SGDLS and CDR2 YYNGEE. The CDR3, as DNA: TGTGCCAGCAGCGTAGGGTGGACAGACGGTAATGAAAAACTGTTTTTT. This sequence encodes CASSVGWTDGNEKLFF.

This rearrangement joins TRBV3-1 to TRBJ2-1; D ambiguous. Trimming stripped 3 bases from V and 7 bases from J, with 16 bases between. The CDR3 runs to 15 residues. Germline-derived CDR1 and CDR2 are LGHDT and YNNKEL (reference sequence). CDR3 sequence reads: CASSQVGNWVNEQFF. The CDR3 DNA sequence: TGTGCCAGCAGCCAGGTGGGGAACTGGGTAAATGAGCAGTTCTTC.

The chain has TRBV4-2 and TRBJ2-5; D may be TRBD1 (5 bases). V lost 3 bases, J lost 5 bases, and 16 bases lay in between. The V gene's germline CDR1 is LGHNA and CDR2 YNFKEQ. This CDR3 comprises 15 residues. The CDR3 DNA reads TGTGCCAGCAGCCAGGAACTTACAGGTTACGAGACCCAGTACTTC. Residues: CASSQELTGYETQYF.

The V call is TRBV29-1, the J call TRBJ2-7; possibly TRBD2 for D (6 bases). V lost 7 bases and J lost 3, with 19 bases in between. The germline V gene has CDR1 SQVTM and CDR2 ANQGSEA. This CDR3 is built from 14 residues. The CDR3 region is CSAASGLPLYEQYF. The CDR3 DNA sequence: TGCAGCGCCGCGTCGGGACTTCCCCTCTACGAGCAGTACTTC.